This TCR beta chain was captured in a study of T cell repertoires in cytomegalovirus infection. Overall study context: TCR beta signatures that were public indicated CMV infection and matching HLA type.

Looked up from germline, CDR1 is SGHTA and CDR2 is FQGNSA. The ends were cut back, 1 base at V and 4 bases at J, with 7 bases in the middle. The length of the CDR3 is 13 residues. The sample holds many counts of this clonotype. TCRdb ran MiXCR on the reads and lists one entry per CDR3 protein. There are around 740,000 distinct CDR3 sequences in the sample; roughly 36% occur only once, and around 2.8% lies in the top ten. Material: PBMCs. The sequence was obtained from a human donor in good health (CMV status not recorded). Some clones in this sample may be carry-over from other donors' samples. V gene TRBV7-2 combines with J gene TRBJ1-1, with D hard to call. The CDR3, as DNA: TGTGCCAGCAGCTTAGAGCCGAGCACTGAAGCTTTCTTT. This codes for CASSLEPSTEAFF.